The rows below give T cell receptor beta chains drawn from one sample of a study of cytomegalovirus exposure and HLA in healthy donors. Repertoires were generated with immunoSEQ multiplex PCR, while TCRdb's copy carries only in-frame clones and drops some. This table holds around 210,000 clones, approximately 84% found once. The specimen sequenced was PBMCs. The receptors originated from a girl aged 2-15 years in good health and CMV-seronegative. CDR3s include the opening cysteine and the closing phenylalanine or tryptophan. The D gene is left open where the match is weak. Clone size is not always given. Where it is, it says once, few, many or a class for expanded clones.

TRBV5-6	-	TRBJ1-2	TRBD1	CASSSLDQGGLGYTF	TGTGCCAGCAGCTCCCTTGACCAGGGGGGCCTTGGCTACACCTTC
TRBV9	once	TRBJ2-7	TRBD1	CASSPKGQLSYEQYF	TGTGCCAGCAGCCCGAAGGGACAGCTTAGCTACGAGCAGTACTTC
TRBV2	-	TRBJ2-1	TRBD2	CASSGDSGVTYNEQFF	TGTGCCAGCAGTGGGGATAGCGGGGTGACTTACAATGAGCAGTTCTTC
TRBV5-8	-	TRBJ1-2	TRBD1	CASLLTGTGFIPNYGYTF	TGTGCCAGCTTACTAACCGGGACAGGATTTATTCCCAACTATGGCTACACCTTC
TRBV6-6	-	TRBJ2-1	-	CASSTSKLNNEQFF	TGTGCCAGCAGTACTAGCAAACTTAACAATGAGCAGTTCTTC
TRBV6-5	few	TRBJ2-2	-	CASRGLSYTGELFF	TGTGCCAGCCGGGGACTTTCTTACACCGGGGAGCTGTTTTTT
TRBV7-2	-	TRBJ1-3	-	CASSASRTKLYF	TGTGCCAGCAGCGCCTCCCGGACAAAGTTGTATTTT
TRBV5-1	-	TRBJ2-3	-	CASSSEGVADTQYF	TGCGCCAGCAGCTCCGAAGGGGTGGCAGATACGCAGTATTTT
TRBV9	once	TRBJ1-3	-	CASSLTPPRTGNTIYF	TGTGCCAGCAGCTTGACACCGCCGAGAACTGGAAACACCATATATTTT
TRBV7-8	once	TRBJ1-2	-	CASSLERDLGGGYTF	TGTGCCAGCAGCTTAGAGAGGGATTTGGGGGGTGGCTACACCTTC
TRBV29-1	once	TRBJ1-5	-	CSVKQGSGNQPQHF	TGCAGCGTTAAACAGGGTTCTGGCAATCAGCCCCAGCATTTT
TRBV19	-	TRBJ1-2	-	CASSIGGQPRNYGYTF	TGTGCCAGTAGTATTGGAGGACAGCCTCGAAACTATGGCTACACCTTC
TRBV9	-	TRBJ2-7	-	CASSPLGAGSYEQYF	TGTGCCAGCAGCCCTCTGGGGGCGGGCTCCTACGAGCAGTACTTC
TRBV7-9	-	TRBJ2-7	TRBD1	CASSVPGQGHEQYF	TGTGCCAGCAGCGTACCGGGACAGGGCCACGAGCAGTACTTC
TRBV5-4	-	TRBJ2-1	TRBD2	CASSLRLAGSYNEQFF	TGTGCCAGCAGCTTGAGACTAGCGGGGTCCTACAATGAGCAGTTCTTC
TRBV6-1	-	TRBJ2-7	TRBD2	CASRTSGGLNEQYF	TGTGCCAGCAGAACTAGCGGGGGGTTAAACGAGCAGTACTTC
TRBV5-5	-	TRBJ1-2	-	CASSSPVRDYGYTF	TGTGCCAGCAGCTCCCCTGTCAGGGACTATGGCTACACCTTC
TRBV23-1	-	TRBJ2-7	-	CARDSGTYEQYF	TGCGCCAGGGACTCAGGAACCTACGAGCAGTACTTC
TRBV10-2	-	TRBJ1-5	-	CASGVSAGNQPQHF	TGCGCCAGCGGGGTAAGTGCAGGGAATCAGCCCCAGCATTTT
TRBV15	-	TRBJ2-3	TRBD2	CATSMGGLAGRGDTQYF	TGTGCCACCAGCATGGGAGGGCTAGCGGGGCGCGGAGATACGCAGTATTTT
TRBV2	once	TRBJ2-2	-	CASRERSPNPGELFF	TGTGCCAGCAGAGAGCGGTCACCTAACCCCGGGGAGCTGTTTTTT
TRBV30	few	TRBJ2-2	TRBD2	CAWSGTSANTGELFF	TGTGCCTGGAGCGGGACTAGCGCGAACACCGGGGAGCTGTTTTTT
TRBV5-1	-	TRBJ2-3	TRBD2	CASSSYGTRNTDTQYF	TGCGCCAGCAGCTCCTACGGGACTAGAAATACAGATACGCAGTATTTT
TRBV4-1	few	TRBJ2-3	TRBD2	CASSQVAAGRRADTQYF	TGCGCCAGCAGCCAAGTAGCAGCGGGGCGAAGGGCAGATACGCAGTATTTT
TRBV19	-	TRBJ2-5	-	CASSSLLRRKETQYF	TGTGCCAGTAGTAGCCTACTTCGCCGAAAAGAGACCCAGTACTTC
TRBV2	-	TRBJ2-7	TRBD1	CASSGTAYEQYF	TGTGCCAGCAGCGGGACAGCCTACGAGCAGTACTTC
TRBV5-4	-	TRBJ1-2	-	CASSPPGGNYGYTF	TGTGCCAGCAGCCCCCCGGGGGGGAACTATGGCTACACCTTC
TRBV6-5	-	TRBJ2-2	TRBD2	CATFGLAGGTGELFF	TGTGCCACCTTTGGACTAGCGGGCGGGACCGGGGAGCTGTTTTTT
TRBV5-1	-	TRBJ1-4	-	CASSLYQGGQKLFF	TGCGCCAGCAGCTTGTATCAGGGAGGGCAAAAACTGTTTTTT
TRBV4-1	-	TRBJ1-4	-	CASSQDWGLREKLFF	TGCGCCAGCAGCCAAGACTGGGGCCTTAGGGAAAAACTGTTTTTT
TRBV10-1	-	TRBJ1-3	-	CASSEGDSYSGNTIYF	TGCGCCAGCAGTGAGGGAGACAGCTACTCTGGAAACACCATATATTTT
TRBV19	-	TRBJ2-3	-	CASSYLGQGFTDTQYF	TGTGCCAGTAGTTACTTGGGTCAGGGGTTTACAGATACGCAGTATTTT
TRBV2	-	TRBJ1-3	TRBD1	CASRRTGTAGNTIYF	TGTGCCAGCAGGCGGACAGGGACGGCAGGAAACACCATATATTTT
TRBV11-2	few	TRBJ2-7	-	CASSPYAAPEQYF	TGTGCCAGCAGCCCCTACGCCGCTCCCGAGCAGTACTTC
TRBV5-4	-	TRBJ2-7	TRBD1	CASPDRGYEQYF	TGTGCCAGCCCGGACAGGGGCTACGAGCAGTACTTC
TRBV5-1	-	TRBJ1-1	-	CASSLGLQGTEAFF	TGCGCCAGCAGCTTGGGCTTGCAGGGAACTGAAGCTTTCTTT
TRBV9	-	TRBJ1-2	-	CASSVEGQGGYTF	TGTGCCAGCAGCGTAGAGGGCCAGGGGGGCTACACCTTC
TRBV5-4	-	TRBJ2-2	TRBD2	CASSSLAGAGELFF	TGTGCCAGCAGCTCACTAGCGGGGGCTGGGGAGCTGTTTTTT